This T cell receptor beta chain was recorded in a study of cytomegalovirus exposure and HLA in healthy donors. CDR1 is GTSNPN and CDR2 is SVGIG in the germline V gene (reference sequence). V was clipped by 5 bases and J by 0 bases; unmatched bases: 8. The CDR3 contains 15 residues. Study-wide results and caveats: A previous analysis found most TCR beta V segments productive roughly 87% or roughly 30% of the time. Later analysis indicated greater clonal expansion among HLA-associated TCR beta chains than among equally common other chains. 87-base-pair reads could not separate some V segments, including TRBV6-2 and TRBV6-3. The number of N-insertions in an Asian-associated ancestry cluster was reportedly below the 666-donor mean in a later analysis.

As concerns this clone: The antigen remains undetermined.

Amplification used 60 Vbeta primers and 13 Jbeta primers. Only in-frame clones appear in the TCRdb table, and some are missing; sequencing was by immunoSEQ multiplex PCR. The sample has roughly 150,000 clones, 82% seen once. The chain uses TRBV30 and TRBJ1-2, with TRBD1 identical over 8 bases. The TCR originated in a girl aged 5 to 17 in good health and CMV-seropositive. Sequences were obtained from PBMCs. The CDR3 bases are TGTGCCTGGGCTCGGTGGGACAGGTCTAACTATGGCTACACCTTC. Its translation is CAWARWDRSNYGYTF.